The rows below give T cell receptor beta chains drawn from one sample of a study of cytomegalovirus exposure and HLA in healthy donors. Clones were sequenced by immunoSEQ multiplex PCR, and TCRdb holds only the in-frame ones, with some missing. The sample consists of 170,000 or so clones, 80% of them appearing once. Sample: PBMCs. The source is a woman aged 45-59 years in good health and CMV-seropositive. Both conserved end residues are part of each CDR3. A D gene is named only where the DNA matches it firmly. Expanded clones are given a class, and other clones once, few, many or no size at all.

j_gene | v_gene | d_gene | abundance | CDR3nt | CDR3aa
TRBJ1-2 | TRBV19 | - | - | TGTGCCAGTAGTGTCAGACAGATCGGCTACACCTTC | CASSVRQIGYTF
TRBJ1-2 | TRBV7-3 | TRBD1 | - | TGTTCCAGCAGCTCCTCGACAGGGGCGAACCCGAACTATGGCTACACCTTC | CSSSSSTGANPNYGYTF
TRBJ2-2 | TRBV9 | - | - | TGTGCCACCTCCACGCGGACCGGGGAGCTGTTTTTT | CATSTRTGELFF
TRBJ1-4 | TRBV19 | TRBD1 | - | TGTGCCAGTAGTGGCCGACAGGGTGAGGCAAAACTGTTTTTT | CASSGRQGEAKLFF
TRBJ1-2 | TRBV11-1 | - | - | TGTGCCAGCAGCTTAAATCAAGGGGGCTATGGCTACACCTTC | CASSLNQGGYGYTF
TRBJ2-3 | TRBV7-2 | - | - | TGTGCCAGCAGCCTCCCAGGGCGGGGAAGCACAGATACGCAGTATTTT | CASSLPGRGSTDTQYF
TRBJ2-3 | TRBV29-1 | TRBD1 | - | TGCAGCGTCGACAGGGGGTCCACAGATACGCAGTATTTT | CSVDRGSTDTQYF
TRBJ1-2 | TRBV9 | TRBD1 | - | TGTGCCAGCAGCGTAGCCCAGGCAGGGGGAAATGGCTACACCTTC | CASSVAQAGGNGYTF
TRBJ2-4 | TRBV28 | - | once | TGTGCCAGCAGTTTAGGAGGGGGGGCCCAAAACATTCAGTACTTC | CASSLGGGAQNIQYF
TRBJ1-4 | TRBV5-1 | TRBD1 | once | TGCGCCAGCAGCTTGCAAGCAGGGGGCTCTAATGAAAAACTGTTTTTT | CASSLQAGGSNEKLFF